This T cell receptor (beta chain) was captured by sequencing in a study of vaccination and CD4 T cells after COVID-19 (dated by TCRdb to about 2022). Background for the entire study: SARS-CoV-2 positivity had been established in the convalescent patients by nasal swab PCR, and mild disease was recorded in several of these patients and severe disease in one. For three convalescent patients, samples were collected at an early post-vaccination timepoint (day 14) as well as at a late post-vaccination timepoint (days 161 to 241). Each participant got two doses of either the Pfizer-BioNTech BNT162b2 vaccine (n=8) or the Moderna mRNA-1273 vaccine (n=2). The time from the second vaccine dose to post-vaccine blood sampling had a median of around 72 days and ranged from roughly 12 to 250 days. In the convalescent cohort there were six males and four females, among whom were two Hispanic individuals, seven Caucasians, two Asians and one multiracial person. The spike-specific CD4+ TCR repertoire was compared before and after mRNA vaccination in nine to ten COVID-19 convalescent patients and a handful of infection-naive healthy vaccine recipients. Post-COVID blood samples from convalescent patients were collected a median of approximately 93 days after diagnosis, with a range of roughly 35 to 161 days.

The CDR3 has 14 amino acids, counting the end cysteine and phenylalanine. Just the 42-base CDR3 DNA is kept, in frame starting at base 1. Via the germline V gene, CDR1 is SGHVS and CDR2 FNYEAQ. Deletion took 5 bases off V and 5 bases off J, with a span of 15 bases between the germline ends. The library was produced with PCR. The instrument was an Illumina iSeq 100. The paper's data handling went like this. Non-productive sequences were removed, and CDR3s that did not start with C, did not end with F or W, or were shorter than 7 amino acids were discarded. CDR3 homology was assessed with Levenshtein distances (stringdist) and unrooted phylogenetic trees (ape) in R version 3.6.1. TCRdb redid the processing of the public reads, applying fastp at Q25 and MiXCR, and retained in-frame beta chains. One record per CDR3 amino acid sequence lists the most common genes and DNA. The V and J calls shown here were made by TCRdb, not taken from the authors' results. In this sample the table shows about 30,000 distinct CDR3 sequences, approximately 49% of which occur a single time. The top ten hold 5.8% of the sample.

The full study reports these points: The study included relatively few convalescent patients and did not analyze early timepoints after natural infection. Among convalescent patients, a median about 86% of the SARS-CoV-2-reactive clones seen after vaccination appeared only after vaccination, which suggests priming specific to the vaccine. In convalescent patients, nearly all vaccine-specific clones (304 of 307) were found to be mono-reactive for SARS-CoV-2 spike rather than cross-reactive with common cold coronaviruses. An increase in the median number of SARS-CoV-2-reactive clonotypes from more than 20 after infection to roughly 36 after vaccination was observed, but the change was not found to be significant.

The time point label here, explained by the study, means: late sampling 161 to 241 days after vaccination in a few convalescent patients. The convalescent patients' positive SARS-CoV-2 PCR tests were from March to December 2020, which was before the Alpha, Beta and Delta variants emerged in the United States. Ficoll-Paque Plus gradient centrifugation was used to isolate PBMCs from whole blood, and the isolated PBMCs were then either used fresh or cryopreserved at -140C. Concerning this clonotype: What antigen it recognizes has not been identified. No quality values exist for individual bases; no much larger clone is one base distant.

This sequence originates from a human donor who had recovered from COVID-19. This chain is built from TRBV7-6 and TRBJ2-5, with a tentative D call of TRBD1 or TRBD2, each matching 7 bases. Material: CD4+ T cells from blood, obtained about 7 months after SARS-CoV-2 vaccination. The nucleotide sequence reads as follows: TGTGCCAGCAGCCGAACAGGGGAGGGGGAGACCCAGTACTTC. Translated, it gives CASSRTGEGETQYF.